What follows are 23 T cell receptor beta chains derived from one specimen sequenced in a study of T cells expressing NK-cell markers (dated by TCRdb to the early 2020s). The method was 5' RACE. This sample was sequenced with an Illumina HiSeq 2000. TCRdb reprocessed the reads and assigns one entry to each CDR3 protein sequence, leaving out DNA. The sample's own table lists 500,000 or so distinct CDR3 sequences. Around 4% of the sample belongs to the ten largest clones. Sample: blood T cells: a sorted CD56 or NKG2C T cell subset, CD4+ or CD8+ T cells, or bulk PBMC T cells (not recorded which). These TCRs come from a young man in good health. Donor details come from another sample of the same person, matched by shared clones.

The V and J genes are TRBV28 and TRBJ2-1; TCRdb's assignment of TRBD1 cannot be checked, as there is no DNA. Germline CDR1 MDHEN, CDR2 SYDVKM. This CDR3 region has 15 residues. The CDR3 loop reads CASRAGGPSYNEQFF.

The chain couples TRBV7-9 to TRBJ1-1. The germline V gene encodes CDR1 SEHNR and CDR2 FQNEAQ (reference sequence). The CDR3 has 15 residues. The CDR3 is CASIGVGSLNTEAFF.

The CDR3 here is CASSLGTGRTSGRRSSYNEQFF. V usage is TRBV12-3 or TRBV12-4 and J usage is TRBJ2-1; there is no DNA to check the TCRdb D call of TRBD2. The CDR3 runs to 22 residues.

The CDR3: CAWSGVAVTDTQYF. V and J are TRBV30 and TRBJ2-3. Germline V gene sequence: CDR1 GTSNPN, CDR2 SVGIG (reference sequence). This CDR3 is 14 amino acids long.

V gene TRBV7-3 combines with J gene TRBJ2-3. Germline V gene data show CDR1 as SGHTA and CDR2 as FQGTGA. This CDR3 has 14 residues. The CDR3 loop reads CASSLDLVADTQYF.

The chain employs TRBV12-3 or TRBV12-4 and TRBJ1-3. The length of the CDR3 is 14 residues. The CDR3 here is CASSLGGSGRTIYF.

This chain uses TRBV12-3 or TRBV12-4 with TRBJ1-2; TCRdb gives TRBD1 as the D gene, but with no DNA this cannot be confirmed. CDR3 length: 16 amino acids. The CDR3 spells CASSPRRTGASYGYTF.

The gene calls are TRBV20-1 and TRBJ2-1; TCRdb calls TRBD1, which cannot be checked without DNA. The germline gives CDR1 DFQATT, CDR2 SNEGSKA (reference sequence). The CDR3 contains 14 residues. CDR3 residues: CSARDGEGGDEQFF.

This chain uses TRBV30 with TRBJ2-4; TCRdb lists TRBD1, though no DNA is available to test this call. The CDR3 contains 14 residues. Germline loops: CDR1 GTSNPN, CDR2 SVGIG (reference sequence). CDR3 region: CAWTGRVVPDIQYF.

The chain links TRBV20-1 to TRBJ2-1. The CDR3 sequence is 17 residues long. Germline V gives CDR1 DFQATT, CDR2 SNEGSKA (reference sequence). CDR3 in amino acids: CSASELSKAGAHNEQFF.

The chain joins TRBV29-1 to TRBJ2-5; TCRdb calls TRBD2, which cannot be checked without DNA. Per germline, CDR1 SQVTM and CDR2 ANQGSEA. CDR3 length equals 12 residues. The CDR3 spells CSVDSPTGTQYF.

This sequence joins TRBV20-1 and TRBJ2-3; checking the TCRdb D call of TRBD2 is not possible without DNA. The CDR3 runs to 13 residues. Germline lookup yields CDR1 DFQATT and CDR2 SNEGSKA (reference sequence). The CDR3 sequence is CSAQREGTDTQYF.

The chain carries TRBV11-2 and TRBJ1-2; the D call from TCRdb, TRBD1, cannot be confirmed without DNA. CDR1 is SGHAT and CDR2 is FQNNGV in the germline V gene. The CDR3 loop spans 14 amino acids. The CDR3 is CASSFLRGPGGYTF.

The chain recombines TRBV19 with TRBJ2-1. Germline assignment: CDR1 LNHDA and CDR2 SQIVND (reference sequence). CDR3 length equals 13 residues. The CDR3 sequence is CASSMRALHEQFF.

The V gene is TRBV7-2, the J gene TRBJ1-5; without DNA, the TCRdb call of TRBD1 cannot be checked. CDR1 and CDR2 (germline): SGHTA, FQGNSA. This CDR3 has 15 amino acids. The CDR3 sequence: CASSLVWGSDQPQHF.

The CDR3 reads CASSPRALENTEAFF. This chain joins TRBV9 and TRBJ1-1; without DNA, the TCRdb call of TRBD1 cannot be checked. The CDR3 covers 15 residues. Germline loops: CDR1 SGDLS, CDR2 YYNGEE.

V is TRBV6-1 and J is TRBJ2-3; the D gene TCRdb calls, TRBD2, cannot be checked with no DNA. The length of the CDR3 is 14 residues. CDR1 is MNHNS and CDR2 is SASEGT in the germline V gene. The CDR3 spells CASSEVWGADTQYF.

The gene calls are TRBV7-2 and TRBJ1-4; no DNA is available, so the TRBD1 call from TCRdb remains unchecked. Germline V lookup: CDR1 SGHTA, CDR2 FQGNSA. CDR3 length: 12 amino acids. The CDR3 region is CASSPGREKLFF.

The chain carries TRBV4-3 and TRBJ2-5; TCRdb proposes TRBD1, but this gene call is untestable without DNA. The CDR3 has 19 residues. CDR1 is LGHNA and CDR2 is YSLEER in the germline V gene. The CDR3: CASSHPGTGALRDQETQYF.

The chain employs TRBV24-1 and TRBJ2-3; the D gene TCRdb calls, TRBD1, cannot be checked with no DNA. Germline CDR1 is KGHDR and CDR2 is SFDVKD. The CDR3 is 13 residues long. The CDR3: CATSDSTGNTQYF.

This chain joins TRBV30 and TRBJ2-1. The CDR3 has 12 residues. The germline CDR1 and CDR2 sequences are GTSNPN and SVGIG (reference sequence). CDR3 in amino acids: CAWSVRNNEQFF.

The chain is built from TRBV29-1 and TRBJ2-5; TCRdb's D call, TRBD2, is unchecked because there is no DNA. There are 16 residues in the CDR3. Per the germline V gene, CDR1 is SQVTM and CDR2 is ANQGSEA. Here the CDR3 reads CSVEGTSGSGSETQYF.

The chain joins TRBV5-1 to TRBJ2-7; the D gene TCRdb calls, TRBD1, cannot be checked with no DNA. Germline lookup yields CDR1 SGHRS and CDR2 YFSETQ. CDR3 length: 14 residues. The CDR3 sequence: CASSQRTGRDEQYF.